Presented here are 8 T cell receptor beta chains from one specimen sequenced in a study of shared clonotypes between healthy human individuals. Assay: immunoSEQ multiplex PCR; the TCRdb copy retains only in-frame clones and omits some. This table has approximately 2.1 million clones, 93% appearing once. Sequencing was performed on naive CD4+ T cells from PBMCs. Subset of the sample: CD45RA+ positively selected. These receptors were collected from a man younger than 30 in good health. Some clones in this sample may be carry-over from other donors' samples.

V is TRBV19 and J is TRBJ2-6; D uncertain. This CDR3 has 15 amino acids. Germline V lookup: CDR1 LNHDA, CDR2 SQIVND (reference sequence). Trimming pared 1 base from V and 2 bases from J, leaving 6 bases between. The CDR3 bases are TGTGCCAGTAGTATAGGGGGTCCTGGGGCCAACGTCCTGACTTTC. This gives the protein CASSIGGPGANVLTF.

The chain carries TRBV11-2 and TRBJ1-5; D unresolved. V gave up 3 bases and J gave up 9 bases, with 15 bases separating them. Germline V CDR1 and CDR2: SGHAT, FQNNGV. The CDR3 contains 14 residues. CDR3 bases: TGTGCCAGCAGCTTCCTACTGGGCGAAGGGCCCCAGCATTTT. Translated: CASSFLLGEGPQHF.

V gene TRBV4-1 combines with J gene TRBJ2-6; D not certain. This CDR3 is 15 amino acids long. V lost 3 bases to trimming and J lost 2 bases, with 8 bases between them. Germline loops: CDR1 MGHRA, CDR2 YSYEKL. CDR3: CASSHDAPGANVLTF. CDR3 nucleotide sequence: TGCGCCAGCAGCCATGATGCCCCTGGGGCCAACGTCCTGACTTTC.

The rearrangement links TRBV5-1 to TRBJ2-5, with D unresolved. Trimming pared 1 base from V and 5 bases from J, leaving 9 bases between. Germline V gene sequence: CDR1 SGHRS, CDR2 YFSETQ. The CDR3 is 13 residues long. The CDR3: CASSLTAMETQYF. The CDR3 coding sequence is TGCGCCAGCAGCTTGACAGCCATGGAGACCCAGTACTTC.

The chain combines TRBV28 with TRBJ2-7, with TRBD1 identical over 7 bases. V lost 3 bases, J lost 3 bases, and 20 bases stayed unmatched. The CDR3 consists of 19 residues. Germline lookup yields CDR1 MDHEN and CDR2 SYDVKM. This chain's CDR3 is CASSFPPPTGMRPDYEQYF. CDR3 DNA sequence: TGTGCCAGCAGTTTCCCCCCCCCGACAGGGATGCGACCTGACTACGAGCAGTACTTC.

The chain carries TRBV9 and TRBJ1-1; D unresolved. In germline, CDR1 is SGDLS, CDR2 YYNGEE. Trimming took off 4 bases at V and 0 bases at J, with 7 bases between the two ends. The CDR3 extends over 13 amino acids. Here the CDR3 reads CASSWIVNTEAFF. The CDR3 nucleotides are TGTGCCAGCAGCTGGATAGTGAACACTGAAGCTTTCTTT.

V usage is TRBV9 and J usage is TRBJ1-5; TRBD1 matches at 9 bases. V lost 1 base to trimming and J lost 11 bases; unmatched junction nucleotides: 7. The CDR3 consists of 14 residues. Germline CDR1 SGDLS, CDR2 YYNGEE. CDR3 nucleotide sequence: TGTGCCAGCAGCGTATCGGGACAGGGAGACACCCAGCATTTT. As protein: CASSVSGQGDTQHF.

This chain links TRBV30 with TRBJ1-2, with TRBD1 matching over 12 bases. Looked up from germline, CDR1 is GTSNPN and CDR2 is SVGIG (reference sequence). The V and J ends lost 6 bases and 2 bases, in that order; junction bases with no gene match: 7. This CDR3 is 15 amino acids long. The CDR3 here is CACPGQGAPNYGYTF. For the CDR3, the DNA is TGTGCCTGTCCGGGACAGGGGGCTCCAAACTATGGCTACACCTTC. The entire variable domain, with the rest obtained from reference TRBV30 and TRBJ1-2, is as follows: SQTIHQWPATLVQPVGSPLSLECTVEGTSNPNLYWYRQAAGRGLQLLFYSVGIGQISSEVPQNLSASRPQDRQFILSSKKLLLSDSGFYLCACPGQGAPNYGYTFGSGTRLTVV.